The entry below describes one TCR beta chain. Only in-frame clones appear in the TCRdb table, and some are missing; sequencing was by immunoSEQ multiplex PCR. This table has 110,000 or so clones, around 90% appearing once. The sample belongs to a study of T cell responses to AZD1222 COVID-19 vaccine. Trimming shortened V by 0 bases and J by 3 bases, and 8 bases separated the two germline ends. The CDR3 is 15 residues long. Per the germline V gene, CDR1 is MNHEY and CDR2 is SVGAGI. The clonotype comes from an adult in good health. V gene TRBV6-5 combines with J gene TRBJ1-4, with D maybe TRBD1 (5 bases). The sequencing used peripheral blood, collected on day 0 of AZD1222 vaccination. The CDR3 protein is CASSYSDNSNEKLFF. Written as DNA, the CDR3 is TGTGCCAGCAGTTACTCGGACAACTCTAATGAAAAACTGTTTTTT.